This T cell receptor beta chain was obtained from a study of early T cells in non-severe SARS-CoV-2 infection. Study background: The input, bulk RNA from unsorted whole blood, was sequenced, and chains were unpaired.

TCRdb re-called the 5' RACE reads through MiXCR, storing one row per CDR3 protein. The table lists tens of thousands of distinct CDR3 sequences, 4.5% to 7.5% of them singletons. The CDR3 sequence is 17 residues long. CDR1 and CDR2 from the germline V gene are SGHTA and FQGTGA. The J segment lost 2 bases and the V segment lost 5 bases, leaving 7 bases of the junction unmatched. The sequenced sample consisted of whole blood. This sequence joins TRBV7-3 and TRBJ2-6, with 9 nucleotides matching TRBD1. The TCR comes from an adult who was a healthcare worker with PCR-confirmed SARS-CoV-2 infection or an uninfected control (not recorded which). The CDR3 sequence: CASSPDRGSPGANVLTF. CDR3 DNA: TGTGCCAGCAGCCCGGACAGGGGAAGCCCTGGGGCCAACGTCCTGACTTTC.